This T cell receptor beta chain was sequenced during a study of T-cell memory formation after mild COVID-19. Study details: TCR clusters mostly belonged to single donors. Findings and caveats of the study: The authors did not confirm SARS-CoV-2 specificity of second-wave clones peaking day 37. Clones shrinking from day 15 to 85 showed even CD4/CD8 mixes; later expanders tilted CD4+. Clones that contracted clustered mainly in CM and EM if CD4+ and in EMRA if CD8+.

This clonotype was seen only a few times. The antigen is unknown. The CDR3 runs 15 residues. The trim removed 6 bases at V and 0 bases at J, leaving 2 bases unmatched. Germline CDR1 MNHNS, CDR2 SASEGT. One entry per CDR3 protein results from TCRdb running MiXCR on the 5' RACE reads. The sample comprises around 200,000 distinct CDR3 sequences, 18% of which are singletons, and roughly 3.7% rests with the top ten. V is TRBV6-1 and J is TRBJ2-2; 9 bases match TRBD1. The material sequenced was PBMCs or a T cell subset sorted from them (not recorded which). The TCR comes from a man between 18 and 35 years old who had mild COVID-19 (a few samples of this study predate the infection). Cell type and time point are not known. The CDR3 DNA is TGTGCCAGCAGGGACAGGGGTTCGAACACCGGGGAGCTGTTTTTT. It specifies CASRDRGSNTGELFF.